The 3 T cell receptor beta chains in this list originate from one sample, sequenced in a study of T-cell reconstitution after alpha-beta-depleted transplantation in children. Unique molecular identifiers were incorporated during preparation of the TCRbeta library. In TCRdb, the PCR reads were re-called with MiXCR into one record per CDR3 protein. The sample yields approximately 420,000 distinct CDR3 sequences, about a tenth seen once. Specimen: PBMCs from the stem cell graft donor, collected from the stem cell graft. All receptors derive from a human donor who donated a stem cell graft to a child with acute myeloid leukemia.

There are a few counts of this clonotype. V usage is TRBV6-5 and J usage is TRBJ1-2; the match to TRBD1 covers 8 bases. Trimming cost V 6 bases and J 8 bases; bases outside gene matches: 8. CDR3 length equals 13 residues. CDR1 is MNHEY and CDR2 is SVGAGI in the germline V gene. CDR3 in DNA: TGTGCCAGCAGCTATGACAGGGGTGGAGGCTACACCTTC. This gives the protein CASSYDRGGGYTF.

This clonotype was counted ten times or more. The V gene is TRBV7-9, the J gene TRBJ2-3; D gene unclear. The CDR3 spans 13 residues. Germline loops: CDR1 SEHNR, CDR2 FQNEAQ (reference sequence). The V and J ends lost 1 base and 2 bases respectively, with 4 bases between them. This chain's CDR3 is CASSLVYTDTQYF. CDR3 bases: TGTGCCAGCAGCTTAGTGTACACAGATACGCAGTATTTT.

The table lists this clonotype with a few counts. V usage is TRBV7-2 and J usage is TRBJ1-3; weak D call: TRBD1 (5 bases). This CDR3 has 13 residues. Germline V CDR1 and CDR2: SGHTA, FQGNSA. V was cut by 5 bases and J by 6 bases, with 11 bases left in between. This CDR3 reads CASSTTGVNTIYF. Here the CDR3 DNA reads TGTGCCAGCAGCACCACGGGGGTAAACACCATATATTTT.